This T cell receptor (beta chain) was captured in a study of blood T cell repertoires in COVID-19. Allocation to cohorts depended on clinical history reported by the participants. Exposed volunteers were people who met a COVID-19 case within 2 weeks before study entry. Here immunoSEQ multiplex PCR was the method, and the copy in TCRdb shows in-frame clones only, minus some. The sample gives a few hundred thousand clones, approximately 91% of which show up once; over 0.7% is in the top ten. The germline CDR1 and CDR2 sequences are LNHDA and SQIVND (reference sequence). The CDR3 contains 16 residues. V trimming: 6 bases; J trimming: 4 bases; junction bases outside the gene matches: 12.

The receptor comes from a woman in her thirties or forties who had been exposed to COVID-19. The material sequenced was PBMCs or T cells enriched from blood (not recorded which). The chain links TRBV19 to TRBJ1-1; TRBD1 aligns across 9 bases. The CDR3 nucleotides read TGTGCCAGTAGCTCCCGCGACAGGGGGGATAGCACTGAAGCTTTCTTT. Translating it yields CASSSRDRGDSTEAFF.